This TCR beta chain was profiled in a study of T cell responses to AZD1222 COVID-19 vaccine. Whole-study results and caveats: Only after the peak T cell response were repertoires sampled. Researchers report vaccine-associated CD4 TCRs spanning spike, with dominance at 160-218 and 743-854. Clonal diversity may have been underestimated in mostly white British donors. Seropositive status at baseline applied to only five to seven AZD1222 recipients.

As for this clone: Its antigen is as yet unknown.

The assay was immunoSEQ multiplex PCR, and TCRdb's table has in-frame clones only and misses some. This sample has tens of thousands of clones, with about 90% found just once. The germline V gene encodes CDR1 SGHTA and CDR2 FQGNSA. The CDR3 is 16 residues long. Trimming stripped 0 bases from V and 0 bases from J, with 9 bases between. Specimen: peripheral blood, collected on day 0 of AZD1222 vaccination. The chain is built from TRBV7-2 and TRBJ2-1; either TRBD1 or TRBD2 may fit D (5 bases each). The sequence came from an adult in good health. CDR3 in DNA: TGTGCCAGCAGCTTAGCGATCGGGGCCTCCTACAATGAGCAGTTCTTC. Protein sequence: CASSLAIGASYNEQFF.